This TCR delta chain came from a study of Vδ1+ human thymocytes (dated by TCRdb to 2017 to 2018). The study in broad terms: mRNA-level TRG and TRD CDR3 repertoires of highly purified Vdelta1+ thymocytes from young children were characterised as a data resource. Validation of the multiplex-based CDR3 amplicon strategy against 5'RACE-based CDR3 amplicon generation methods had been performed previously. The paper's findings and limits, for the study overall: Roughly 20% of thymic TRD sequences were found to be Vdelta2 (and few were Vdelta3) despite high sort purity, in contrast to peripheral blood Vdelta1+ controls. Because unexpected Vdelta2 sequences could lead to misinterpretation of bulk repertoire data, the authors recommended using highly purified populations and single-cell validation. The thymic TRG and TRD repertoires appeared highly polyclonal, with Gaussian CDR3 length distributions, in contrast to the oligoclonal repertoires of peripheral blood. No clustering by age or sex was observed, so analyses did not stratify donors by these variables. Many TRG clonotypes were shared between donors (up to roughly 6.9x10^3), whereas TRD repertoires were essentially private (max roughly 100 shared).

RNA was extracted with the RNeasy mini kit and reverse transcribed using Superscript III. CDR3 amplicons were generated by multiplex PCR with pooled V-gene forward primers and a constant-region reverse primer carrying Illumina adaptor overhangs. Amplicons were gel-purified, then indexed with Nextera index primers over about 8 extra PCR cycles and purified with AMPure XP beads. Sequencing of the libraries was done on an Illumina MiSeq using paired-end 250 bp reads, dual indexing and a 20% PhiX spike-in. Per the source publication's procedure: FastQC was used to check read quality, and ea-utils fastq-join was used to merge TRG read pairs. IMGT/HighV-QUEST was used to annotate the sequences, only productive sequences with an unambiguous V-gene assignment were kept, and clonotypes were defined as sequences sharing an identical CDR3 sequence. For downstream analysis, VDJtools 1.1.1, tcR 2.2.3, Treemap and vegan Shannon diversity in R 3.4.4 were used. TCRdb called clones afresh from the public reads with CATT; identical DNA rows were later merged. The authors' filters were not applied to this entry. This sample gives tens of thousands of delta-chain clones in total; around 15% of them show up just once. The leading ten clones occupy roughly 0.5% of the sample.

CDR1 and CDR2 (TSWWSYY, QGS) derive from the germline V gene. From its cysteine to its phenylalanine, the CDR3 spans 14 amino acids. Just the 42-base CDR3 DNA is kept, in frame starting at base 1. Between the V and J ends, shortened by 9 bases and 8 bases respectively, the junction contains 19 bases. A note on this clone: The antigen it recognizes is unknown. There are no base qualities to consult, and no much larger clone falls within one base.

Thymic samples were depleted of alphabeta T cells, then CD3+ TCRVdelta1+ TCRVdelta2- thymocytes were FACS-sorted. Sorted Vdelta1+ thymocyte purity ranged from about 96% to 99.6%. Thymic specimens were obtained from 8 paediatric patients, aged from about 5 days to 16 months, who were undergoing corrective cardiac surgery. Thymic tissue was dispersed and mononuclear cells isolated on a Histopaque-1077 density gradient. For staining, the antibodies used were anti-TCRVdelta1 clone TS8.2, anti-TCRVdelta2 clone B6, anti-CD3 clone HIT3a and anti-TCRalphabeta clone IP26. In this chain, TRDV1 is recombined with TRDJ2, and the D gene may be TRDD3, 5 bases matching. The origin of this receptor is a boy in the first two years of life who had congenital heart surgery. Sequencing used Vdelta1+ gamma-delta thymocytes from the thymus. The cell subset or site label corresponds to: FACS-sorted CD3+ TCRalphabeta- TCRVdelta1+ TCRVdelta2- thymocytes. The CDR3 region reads CALSRFIRGAQLFF. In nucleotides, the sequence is TGTGCTCTGTCCCGGTTCATCCGGGGGGCACAACTCTTCTTT.